This entry describes one TCR beta chain. The table lists this clonotype with many counts. Its antigen is still unknown. Qualities for individual bases were not recorded, and no much larger clone is one base off. The data stem from a study of T cell repertoires in cytomegalovirus infection (dated by TCRdb to 2018 to 2020). Some background on the complete study: The peptide stimulations were aimed at well-studied HLA-B-restricted epitopes as well as recently identified HLA-C-restricted CMV epitopes, whose presentation resists viral immunomodulation. Because public TCR beta signatures pointed to carriage of CMV infection together with the matching HLA type, the HLA type of each donor mattered for the analysis. The study at large found these results: The ex vivo response was dominated by HLA-C-restricted CMV-specific TCR beta clonotypes, and the single most frequent clonotype in two of eight donors was supplied by these HLA-C-restricted clonotypes. In both this cohort and an independent cohort of a few hundred donors, the cumulative frequency of public TCR beta family members distinguished carriers of CMV infection plus the relevant HLA type.

Sequencing instrument: Illumina HiSeq 1500. TCRdb took the public reads, trimmed them with fastp at Q25, ran MiXCR for clone calling and kept in-frame beta chains. CDR3 protein sequences are deduplicated, and each keeps its most common genes and DNA. This sample has approximately 310,000 distinct CDR3 sequences in its table, and approximately 25% of those were observed once. 10% to 15% of the sample rests with the top ten. Sample treatment or condition, as interpreted from the label and publication: in vitro stimulation with specific CMV peptide epitopes to enrich CMV-specific T cells. Sequenced material: cultured PBMCs, taken from culture after CMV antigen stimulation. This receptor was obtained from a human donor in good health (CMV status not recorded). Some clones in this sample may be carry-over from other donors' samples.

The sequenced DNA is TGTGCCAGCAGCTTAGAGCTAGCGGGAATGAACATTCAGTACTTC. Its protein reads: CASSLELAGMNIQYF. The rearrangement combines TRBV7-2 with TRBJ2-4, and TRBD2 matches 9 of the central bases. The CDR3 measures 15 amino acids from cysteine to phenylalanine. The entry retains the CDR3 DNA only, 45 bases that are in frame from base 1. CDR1 and CDR2 are read off the germline V gene as SGHTA and FQGNSA. Germline trimming: 1 base from V, 7 bases from J; junction bases outside gene matches: 5.